Listed below are T cell receptor beta chains from one sample, sequenced in a study of T cells after yellow fever vaccination. TCRdb passed the 5' RACE reads through MiXCR, listing each CDR3 protein once. Among a few hundred thousand distinct CDR3 sequences listed, approximately 6% were seen once. This sample comprised PBMCs, obtained 5 days after the yellow fever booster vaccination. Receptor source: a man aged 25 to 40 who received the YFV17D yellow fever vaccine. CDR3s include the opening cysteine and the closing phenylalanine or tryptophan. D genes are given only for firm matches. Only some rows state a clone size, as once, few, many or a class for expanded clones.

V gene	J gene	clone size	D gene	CDR3 protein	CDR3 DNA
TRBV5-1	TRBJ2-2	few	TRBD1	CASSFRGTGNTGELFF	TGCGCCAGCAGCTTTCGCGGGACAGGGAACACCGGGGAGCTGTTTTTT
TRBV12-3/TRBV12-4	TRBJ2-5	many	.	CASSFGLIETQYF	TGTGCCAGCAGTTTCGGCCTTATCGAGACCCAGTACTTC
TRBV5-6	TRBJ2-5	many	.	CASSLFQGRRQETQYF	TGTGCCAGCAGCTTATTTCAAGGACGCCGGCAAGAGACCCAGTACTTC
TRBV7-8	TRBJ2-1	few	TRBD2	CASSLAPSGRTNEQFF	TGTGCCAGCAGCTTAGCGCCTAGCGGGAGAACAAATGAGCAGTTCTTC
TRBV28	TRBJ2-7	.	.	CASSLPGEVSYF	TGTGCCAGCAGTCTCCCGGGCGAAGTTTCGTACTTC
TRBV5-1	TRBJ2-5	.	TRBD1	CASGYGDREQETQYF	TGCGCCAGCGGTTATGGAGACAGGGAACAAGAGACCCAGTACTTC
TRBV28	TRBJ2-7	.	TRBD1	CASSSASGTGHYEQYF	TGTGCCAGCAGTTCAGCATCCGGGACAGGGCACTACGAGCAGTACTTC
TRBV6-5	TRBJ1-5	.	.	CASSYDAGGNQPQHF	TGTGCCAGCAGTTACGACGCGGGGGGCAATCAGCCCCAGCATTTT
TRBV20-1	TRBJ1-2	many	.	CSASEDLTGYTF	TGCAGTGCTAGTGAGGACCTCACTGGCTACACCTTC
TRBV6-1	TRBJ2-1	many	TRBD2	CATWGLAGSEQFF	TGTGCCACTTGGGGACTAGCGGGGAGCGAGCAGTTCTTC
TRBV6-2/TRBV6-3	TRBJ2-7	.	.	CASSDNYEQYF	TGTGCCAGCAGTGACAACTACGAGCAGTACTTC
TRBV28	TRBJ2-3	.	.	CASTAAGTDTQYF	TGTGCCAGCACTGCAGCGGGCACAGATACGCAGTATTTT
TRBV7-3	TRBJ2-2	many	TRBD2	CASSPSTSGSTGELFF	TGTGCCAGCAGCCCCAGCACTAGCGGGAGCACCGGGGAGCTGTTTTTT
TRBV30	TRBJ2-3	many	TRBD2	CACLPSGSPDTQYF	TGTGCCTGCCTTCCTAGCGGGAGCCCAGATACGCAGTATTTT
TRBV20-1	TRBJ2-1	.	.	CSARPIGDSYNEQFF	TGCAGTGCTAGGCCTATAGGGGACTCCTACAATGAGCAGTTCTTC
TRBV5-1	TRBJ2-1	many	.	CASSPVERADNEQFF	TGCGCCAGCAGCCCAGTTGAGCGGGCGGACAATGAGCAGTTCTTC
TRBV19	TRBJ2-3	many	.	CASRHRGGPGPDTQYF	TGTGCCAGCCGCCATCGTGGCGGACCGGGCCCAGATACGCAGTATTTT
TRBV29-1	TRBJ2-3	.	TRBD1	CSDDRGTDTQYF	TGCAGCGACGACAGGGGCACAGATACGCAGTATTTT
TRBV20-1	TRBJ2-5	few	.	CSSLQGGETQYF	TGCAGTTCTTTACAGGGTGGAGAGACCCAGTACTTC
TRBV20-1	TRBJ2-1	few	.	CCARLLYRSTYNEQFF	TGCTGTGCTAGGCTATTGTATAGATCCACCTACAATGAGCAGTTCTTC
TRBV6-1	TRBJ2-3	.	TRBD2	CASAGEAGGTDTQYF	TGTGCCAGCGCCGGTGAGGCGGGAGGTACCGATACGCAGTATTTT
TRBV20-1	TRBJ1-1	.	TRBD1	CSARRRGYPMNTEAFF	TGCAGTGCTAGACGCAGGGGGTACCCAATGAACACTGAAGCTTTCTTT
TRBV5-1	TRBJ2-3	many	.	CASSQLPGGDTQYF	TGCGCCAGCAGCCAGCTACCCGGGGGAGATACGCAGTATTTT
TRBV6-1	TRBJ1-2	.	TRBD1	CASRMDRGNYSYTF	TGTGCCAGCAGGATGGACAGGGGGAACTATAGCTACACCTTC
TRBV7-2	TRBJ2-7	few	TRBD1	CASSLDAGTGSYEQYF	TGTGCCAGCAGCTTAGACGCCGGGACAGGGTCCTACGAGCAGTACTTC
TRBV11-1	TRBJ1-3	.	TRBD1	CASSRSGSNRGPGDTIYF	TGTGCCAGCAGCCGAAGCGGGTCTAACAGGGGACCTGGGGACACCATATATTTT
TRBV5-5	TRBJ2-1	many	.	CASSFGSGGSYNEQFF	TGTGCCAGCAGCTTTGGCTCCGGGGGCTCCTACAATGAGCAGTTCTTC
TRBV20-1	TRBJ2-2	.	.	CSARFPRDFTGELFF	TGCAGTGCTAGGTTTCCCCGGGACTTCACCGGGGAGCTGTTTTTT
TRBV20-1	TRBJ2-1	few	TRBD2	CSAPSGSRSNEQFF	TGCAGTGCTCCTAGCGGGAGTAGAAGCAATGAGCAGTTCTTC
TRBV7-2	TRBJ2-4	few	.	CASSWGKNIQYF	TGTGCCAGCAGCTGGGGGAAAAACATTCAGTACTTC
TRBV5-1	TRBJ2-5	few	.	CASSLNLLETQYF	TGCGCCAGCAGCTTGAACCTCCTGGAGACCCAGTACTTC
TRBV15	TRBJ1-5	many	TRBD1	CATSRVRQGGQPQHF	TGTGCCACCAGCAGAGTTCGTCAGGGGGGTCAGCCCCAGCATTTT
TRBV6-4	TRBJ2-7	.	TRBD2	CAINSAPAGDTDEQYF	TGTGCCATTAATTCGGCCCCGGCGGGAGACACAGACGAGCAGTACTTC
TRBV5-4	TRBJ2-1	.	.	CASSPIGGQSSYNEQFF	TGTGCCAGCAGCCCAATTGGGGGCCAGAGCTCCTACAATGAGCAGTTCTTC
TRBV20-1	TRBJ2-7	many	TRBD2	CSGHSGRGNEQYF	TGCAGTGGGCATAGCGGGAGGGGCAACGAGCAGTACTTC
TRBV23-1	TRBJ2-7	.	.	CASSPDDSSYEQYF	TGCGCCAGCAGTCCGGACGACAGTTCCTACGAGCAGTACTTC
TRBV12-3/TRBV12-4	TRBJ1-2	.	.	CASSRGVLSGYTF	TGTGCCAGCAGTCGAGGGGTTCTATCCGGCTACACCTTC
TRBV6-2/TRBV6-3	TRBJ2-5	many	TRBD1	CASRTGTAQETQYF	TGTGCCAGCAGAACTGGGACAGCGCAAGAGACCCAGTACTTC
TRBV5-1	TRBJ2-5	few	.	CASSLDGTGPETQYF	TGCGCCAGCAGCTTGGATGGTACAGGACCAGAGACCCAGTACTTC
TRBV7-3	TRBJ2-1	few	TRBD2	CASSASSGGYNEQFF	TGTGCCAGCAGCGCTTCTAGCGGGGGATACAATGAGCAGTTCTTC
TRBV7-2	TRBJ2-5	many	.	CASSFYGQETQYF	TGTGCCAGCAGCTTCTACGGGCAAGAGACCCAGTACTTC
TRBV6-5	TRBJ2-1	many	.	CASSYRDIYNEQFF	TGTGCCAGCAGTTACAGGGACATCTACAATGAGCAGTTCTTC
TRBV14	TRBJ2-1	few	TRBD2	CASSQGTSGDNEQFF	TGTGCCAGCAGCCAAGGGACTAGCGGAGACAATGAGCAGTTCTTC
TRBV20-1	TRBJ2-5	many	TRBD2	CSARASGRGETQYF	TGCAGTGCTAGAGCTAGCGGGCGTGGAGAGACCCAGTACTTC
TRBV9	TRBJ2-5	.	.	CASSPRGTALETQYF	TGTGCCAGCAGCCCCCGCGGGACCGCCTTAGAGACCCAGTACTTC